The 32 T cell receptor beta chains below come from one sample, sequenced in a study of cytomegalovirus exposure and HLA in healthy donors. 60 Vbeta and 13 Jbeta primers were used in PCR. Profiled with immunoSEQ multiplex PCR; TCRdb holds only in-frame clones, not every one. The sample holds roughly 20,000 clones; about four fifths are singletons and the top ten take 20% to 25%. Sequencing used PBMCs. The receptors here all came from a human donor in good health.

The DNA for the CDR3 is TGTGCCAGCAACCTTTTAGGGACAGCCGCTGGCTACACCTTC. Protein product: CASNLLGTAAGYTF. The rearrangement links TRBV9 to TRBJ1-2, with 7 bases that match TRBD1. Per the germline V gene, CDR1 is SGDLS and CDR2 is YYNGEE. V lost 6 bases and J lost 7; bases outside the gene matches: 12. There are 14 residues in the CDR3.

The genes are TRBV4-2 and TRBJ2-1, with 10 bases matching TRBD2. V dropped 0 bases and J dropped 4; count of bases not matched to a gene: 9. Per germline, CDR1 LGHNA and CDR2 YNFKEQ. This CDR3 contains 18 residues. In DNA form, the CDR3 reads TGTGCCAGCAGCCAAGAGGGGGCTAGCGGGGGTATTTACAATGAGCAGTTCTTC. It encodes CASSQEGASGGIYNEQFF.

The chain recombines TRBV6-1 with TRBJ2-7; 13 bases agree with TRBD2. Germline V CDR1 and CDR2: MNHNS, SASEGT. Trimming took 3 bases from V and 3 from J; bases not matched to a gene: 2. There are 15 residues in the CDR3. The CDR3 loop is CASSETSGRFYEQYF. The CDR3 nucleotides are TGTGCCAGCAGTGAGACTAGCGGGAGGTTCTACGAGCAGTACTTC.

The chain combines TRBV6-6 with TRBJ1-1; D is possibly TRBD1 (5 bases). Germline V gives CDR1 MNHNY, CDR2 SVGAGI (reference sequence). The CDR3 length is 13 residues. Trimming took off 9 bases at V and 0 bases at J, with 11 bases between the two ends. The CDR3 bases are TGTGCCAGTGGCGGACACATGAACACTGAAGCTTTCTTT. Protein: CASGGHMNTEAFF.

The chain recombines TRBV6-1 with TRBJ2-7; a possible D gene is TRBD1 (5 bases). Germline V gene data show CDR1 as MNHNS and CDR2 as SASEGT. The V end lost 2 bases, the J end lost 4 bases, and 12 bases lay between the germline ends. This CDR3 has 14 residues. The CDR3 here is CASSENGAVYEQYF. The CDR3 bases are TGTGCCAGCAGTGAAAATGGGGCTGTTTACGAGCAGTACTTC.

This rearrangement joins TRBV7-2 to TRBJ2-7; tentative D call: TRBD2 (6 bases). The germline gives CDR1 SGHTA, CDR2 FQGNSA. With 0 bases removed from V and 2 bases from J, the gap between germline ends came to 11 bases. The CDR3 sequence is 15 residues long. CDR3 protein: CASSLAPGDTYEQYF. The CDR3 DNA reads TGTGCCAGCAGCTTAGCCCCGGGAGATACCTACGAGCAGTACTTC.

The rearrangement links TRBV6-5 to TRBJ2-1, with D perhaps matching TRBD2 (6 bases). V lost 4 bases, J lost 4 bases, and 17 bases lay in between. Germline lookup yields CDR1 MNHEY and CDR2 SVGAGI. The CDR3 runs to 16 residues. DNA of the CDR3: TGTGCCAGCAGTTCCGTTGGTAGCGGCGTATACAATGAGCAGTTCTTC. Encoded protein: CASSSVGSGVYNEQFF.

The gene calls are TRBV5-6 and TRBJ1-3, with D uncertain. The germline V gene encodes CDR1 SGHDT and CDR2 YYEEEE. V shed 0 bases and J shed 0 bases, with 16 bases lying between them. CDR3 length: 18 amino acids. The CDR3: CASSLGAVVEHSGNTIYF. CDR3 DNA sequence: TGTGCCAGCAGCTTGGGGGCTGTCGTCGAACACTCTGGAAACACCATATATTTT.

V and J are TRBV5-4 and TRBJ2-5, with no clear D. The J call is uncertain, as TRBJ2-7 better fits the DNA end. CDR1 SGHNT and CDR2 YYREEE come from the germline V gene (reference sequence). CDR3 length: 16 amino acids. In DNA form, the CDR3 reads TGTGCCAGCAGCTTGGCTGGTAGAGTTAGCTCCTACGAGCAGTACTTC. This sequence encodes CASSLAGRVSSYEQYF.

The chain carries TRBV7-9 and TRBJ2-1; possible D gene TRBD2, 5 bases. Germline-derived CDR1 and CDR2 are SEHNR and FQNEAQ (reference sequence). The V end was cut by 2 bases, the J end by 4 bases, with 6 bases between. The CDR3 is 13 residues long. The chain's CDR3 is CASSLIAYNEQFF. In nucleotides, the CDR3 is TGTGCCAGCAGCTTAATAGCGTACAATGAGCAGTTCTTC.

The chain has TRBV30 and TRBJ1-1; maybe TRBD1 (6 bases). The CDR3 contains 16 residues. V gave up 3 bases and J gave up 4 bases, with 21 bases separating them. Germline V gene lookup returns CDR1 GTSNPN and CDR2 SVGIG (reference sequence). CDR3 region: CAWRDPLRGGLTEAFF. In DNA form, the CDR3 reads TGTGCCTGGAGAGATCCCCTTCGCGGGGGGCTCACTGAAGCTTTCTTT.

The J gene is TRBJ1-3, the V gene TRBV6-6; D is perhaps TRBD1 (5 bases). The CDR3 consists of 16 residues. CDR1 is MNHNY and CDR2 is SVGAGI in the germline V gene (reference sequence). Trimming took 4 bases from V and 2 from J, leaving 15 bases between them. For the CDR3, the DNA is TGTGCCAGCAGTTCACTCGAAGGGGCGACTGGAAACACCATATATTTT. This encodes CASSSLEGATGNTIYF.

V and J are TRBV30 and TRBJ2-3; TRBD1 matches at 9 bases. The germline V gene encodes CDR1 GTSNPN and CDR2 SVGIG (reference sequence). CDR3 length: 15 amino acids. After removal of 3 bases from V and 8 bases from J, the junction contained 12 bases not matched to a gene. The CDR3 is CAWRRGPGTGTTQYF. The CDR3 bases are TGTGCCTGGAGAAGAGGCCCCGGGACAGGGACTACGCAGTATTTT.

In its sample, this clone was seen once. The chain combines TRBV6-1 with TRBJ2-3; 9 bases are shared with TRBD2. The CDR3 runs to 15 residues. Germline CDR1 MNHNS, CDR2 SASEGT. Trimming at V came to 2 bases and at J to 4 bases, leaving 4 bases not matched to a gene. The CDR3 bases are TGTGCCAGCAGTGAATTAGCGGGAGCAGCAGATACGCAGTATTTT. Translating it yields CASSELAGAADTQYF.

This chain connects TRBV2 to TRBJ2-1, with D hard to call. V was trimmed by 6 bases and J by 5 bases, leaving 14 bases between them. In germline, CDR1 is SNHLY, CDR2 FYNNEI. The CDR3 covers 14 residues. CDR3 sequence: CASSGYFKNNEQFF. Here the CDR3 DNA reads TGTGCCAGCAGCGGGTATTTCAAAAACAATGAGCAGTTCTTC.

The rearrangement joins TRBV5-6 to TRBJ2-3; D gene uncertain. Deletions cut 0 bases from V and 4 bases from J, with 12 bases between. The CDR3 spans 15 residues. Germline lookup yields CDR1 SGHDT and CDR2 YYEEEE. As DNA, the CDR3 is TGTGCCAGCAGCTTGGACCGAAACAATCCAGATACGCAGTATTTT. Translated, it gives CASSLDRNNPDTQYF.

This chain uses TRBV9 with TRBJ2-2; D uncertain. The germline V gene has CDR1 SGDLS and CDR2 YYNGEE. The CDR3 is 17 amino acids. Trimming removed 9 bases from V and 1 base from J, with 22 bases in between. The CDR3 protein is CAKRRRLKNRNTGELFF. The CDR3 DNA is TGTGCCAAAAGACGCCGGCTAAAGAACAGGAACACCGGGGAGCTGTTTTTT.

This chain uses TRBV7-2 with TRBJ2-3, with 14 bases that match TRBD2. The CDR3 spans 14 residues. The V gene's germline CDR1 is SGHTA and CDR2 FQGNSA. V was clipped by 3 bases and J by 11 bases; unmatched bases: 4. In nucleotides, the CDR3 is TGTGCCAGCAGCTTGGGACTAGCGGGGGTAGGGCAGTATTTT. This translates into CASSLGLAGVGQYF.

J is TRBJ1-5 and V is TRBV9, with 9 bases matching TRBD1. The CDR3 loop spans 16 amino acids. V trimming: 0 bases; J trimming: 4 bases; junction bases outside the gene matches: 5. Germline assignment: CDR1 SGDLS and CDR2 YYNGEE. CDR3 in DNA: TGTGCCAGCAGCGTAGGTCCCGGGACAGGGAATCAGCCCCAGCATTTT. Translating it yields CASSVGPGTGNQPQHF.

The V call is TRBV27, the J call TRBJ2-1, with D possibly matching TRBD2 (5 bases). Germline lookup yields CDR1 MNHEY and CDR2 SMNVEV (reference sequence). The ends were cut back, 5 bases at V and 1 base at J, with 12 bases in the middle. The CDR3 runs to 15 residues. The CDR3 DNA follows: TGTGCCAGCAGTCCGAGTAGAGGGTCCTACAATGAGCAGTTCTTC. It codes for CASSPSRGSYNEQFF.

The chain carries TRBV6-1 and TRBJ2-3, with TRBD2 matching over 11 bases. Germline trimming cut 1 base from V and 6 bases from J; bases unmatched to any gene: 9. Germline CDR1 MNHNS, CDR2 SASEGT. CDR3 length: 17 amino acids. The CDR3 DNA reads as TGTGCCAGCAGTGAAGTGACTAGCGGGGACCTTTTCGATACGCAGTATTTT. Translating it yields CASSEVTSGDLFDTQYF.

In DNA form, the CDR3 reads TGTGCCAGCAGTCCAGGGGGGTACTATGGCTACACCTTC. Translation: CASSPGGYYGYTF. The chain joins TRBV2 to TRBJ1-2; TRBD1 agrees at 7 bases. The J segment lost 3 bases and the V segment lost 5 bases, leaving 3 bases of the junction unmatched. There are 13 residues in the CDR3. Germline CDR1 and CDR2: SNHLY and FYNNEI.

J is TRBJ2-2 and V is TRBV14, with D possibly being TRBD1 (6 bases). CDR3 length equals 15 residues. CDR1 is SGHDN and CDR2 is FVKESK in the germline V gene. With 3 bases removed from V and 4 bases from J, the gap between germline ends came to 12 bases. The CDR3 sequence is CASSQGAPPTGELFF. For the CDR3, the DNA is TGTGCCAGCAGCCAGGGGGCGCCGCCCACCGGGGAGCTGTTTTTT.

This chain links TRBV27 with TRBJ2-1; the D gene is possibly TRBD2 (5 bases). The CDR3 runs to 13 residues. Germline CDR1 is MNHEY and CDR2 is SMNVEV (reference sequence). The ends were cut back, 0 bases at V and 5 bases at J, with 5 bases in the middle. The CDR3 loop reads CASSLSGDNEQFF. CDR3 DNA sequence: TGTGCCAGCAGTTTATCCGGGGACAATGAGCAGTTCTTC.

The chain is built from TRBV11-3 and TRBJ2-3; 7 positions agree with TRBD1. Germline lookup yields CDR1 SGHNT and CDR2 YENEEA. CDR3 length: 14 amino acids. V lost 4 bases and J lost 2; bases outside the gene matches: 3. CDR3 sequence reads: CASSSGGFTDTQYF. In DNA, the CDR3 is TGTGCCAGCAGCTCAGGGGGTTTCACAGATACGCAGTATTTT. The full variable domain, rest sourced from reference TRBV11-3 and TRBJ2-3, is EAGVVQSPRYKIIEKKQPVAFWCNPISGHNTLYWYLQNLGQGPELLIRYENEEAVDDSQLPKDRFSAERLKGVDSTLKIQPAELGDSAVYLCASSSGGFTDTQYFGPGTRLTVL.

The chain has TRBV6-5 and TRBJ1-4; 9 bases match TRBD1. Losses at the gene ends were 4 bases for V and 4 bases for J; bases not matched to a gene: 4. Germline V gene sequence: CDR1 MNHEY, CDR2 SVGAGI. This CDR3 has 15 amino acids. CDR3 coding DNA: TGTGCCAGCAGTTGGGGACAGGGAATTAATGAAAAACTGTTTTTT. Its translation is CASSWGQGINEKLFF.

This clone was seen more than once but under ten times. This chain connects TRBV11-2 to TRBJ1-2; D remains ambiguous. Between the trimmed V and J ends, which lost 6 bases and 2 bases, there was a span of 16 bases. Germline V gene lookup returns CDR1 SGHAT and CDR2 FQNNGV. The CDR3 sequence is 15 residues long. The chain's CDR3 is CASSSRQEGNYGYTF. DNA for the CDR3: TGTGCCAGCAGTTCCCGCCAGGAGGGCAACTATGGCTACACCTTC.

This clone was seen only a few times. The chain has TRBV5-6 and TRBJ1-4; weak D call: TRBD1 (5 bases). Per germline, CDR1 SGHDT and CDR2 YYEEEE. There are 15 residues in the CDR3. V lost 0 bases and J 5 bases, leaving 11 bases between the germline ends. CDR3 nucleotide sequence: TGTGCCAGCAGCTTGGGGACGGGACTCAATGAAAAACTGTTTTTT. Translated, it gives CASSLGTGLNEKLFF.

The rearrangement uses TRBV2 and TRBJ2-7; D perhaps matches TRBD2 (6 bases). The length of the CDR3 is 13 residues. V lost 6 bases and J lost 0, with 9 bases in between. Germline V gene data show CDR1 as SNHLY and CDR2 as FYNNEI. DNA for the CDR3: TGTGCCAGCAGGCGGGACGGCTCCTACGAGCAGTACTTC. The encoded protein is CASRRDGSYEQYF.

The chain has TRBV27 and TRBJ1-2; possibly TRBD1 for D (5 bases). Trimming removed 0 bases at V and 6 bases at J, with 8 bases between. The germline CDR1 and CDR2 sequences are MNHEY and SMNVEV (reference sequence). The CDR3 spans 13 residues. The CDR3 region has the DNA TGTGCCAGCAGTTTATCGCGGGGCCATGGCTACACCTTC. Amino acids: CASSLSRGHGYTF.

This clone was detected a few times. The gene calls are TRBV11-2 and TRBJ1-1; D ambiguous. This CDR3 is 12 amino acids long. Germline V lookup: CDR1 SGHAT, CDR2 FQNNGV. V shed 4 bases and J shed 10 bases, with 13 bases lying between them. CDR3 coding DNA: TGTGCCAGCAGCTCCCTGACGGGGAGAGCTTTCTTT. Protein sequence: CASSSLTGRAFF.

This chain connects TRBV11-2 to TRBJ1-4, with a tentative D call TRBD1 (5 bases). This CDR3 comprises 14 residues. CDR1 SGHAT and CDR2 FQNNGV come from the germline V gene. Trimming pared 3 bases from V and 6 bases from J, leaving 11 bases between. CDR3 amino acids: CASSFRVEDEKLFF. The CDR3 DNA follows: TGTGCCAGCAGCTTCAGGGTAGAGGATGAAAAACTGTTTTTT.